The 22 T cell receptor beta chains presented below share a single source sample, sequenced in a study of T-cell reconstitution after alpha-beta-depleted transplantation in children. Preparation of the TCRbeta library used unique molecular identifiers. TCRdb reprocessed the PCR reads via MiXCR and lists one record per CDR3 protein. In the table there are 200,000 or so distinct CDR3 sequences, around 5.9% of which are singletons. Specimen: PBMCs, collected before TCRalphabeta/CD19-depleted stem cell transplant. These receptors all stem from a girl under two years old with combined immunodeficiency, due to receive a stem cell transplant.

This clonotype was counted between two and nine times. The rearrangement joins TRBV7-9 to TRBJ2-3; D is uncertain. This CDR3 has 17 amino acids. The V and J ends lost 2 bases and 3 bases respectively, with 18 bases between them. CDR1 and CDR2 from the germline V gene are SEHNR and FQNEAQ (reference sequence). CDR3 residues: CASSLWPAPRRTDTQYF. The CDR3 DNA reads as TGTGCCAGCAGCTTATGGCCCGCACCGCGCCGGACAGATACGCAGTATTTT.

At least ten counts were recorded for this clonotype. This chain uses TRBV29-1 with TRBJ2-5, with D possibly TRBD2 on 5 matching bases. Per germline, CDR1 SQVTM and CDR2 ANQGSEA. The CDR3 loop spans 11 amino acids. The CDR3 reads CTASSTETQYF. CDR3 DNA: TGCACGGCTAGCTCTACAGAGACCCAGTACTTC.

This clonotype was observed at least ten times. The V and J genes are TRBV29-1 and TRBJ2-1; D call uncertain. CDR1 and CDR2 from the germline V gene are SQVTM and ANQGSEA. The CDR3 has 14 amino acids. V was pared by 3 bases and J by 1 base, with 10 bases between. CDR3 protein: CSVEGSLSYNEQFF. The DNA of the CDR3 is TGCAGCGTTGAGGGCAGTTTATCCTACAATGAGCAGTTCTTC.

This clonotype was observed at least ten times. Here the CDR3 reads CASSPSALGGFDTQYF. The CDR3 DNA reads TGTGCCAGCAGTCCCTCAGCGTTAGGGGGCTTTGATACGCAGTATTTT. The chain couples TRBV12-3 or TRBV12-4 to TRBJ2-3; the match to TRBD1 covers 7 bases. The CDR3 contains 16 residues. V lost 5 bases to trimming and J lost 6 bases; unmatched junction nucleotides: 14.

In this sample, this clonotype turned up many times. The chain is built from TRBV7-2 and TRBJ2-7, with D possibly being TRBD1 (5 bases). CDR3 length: 15 residues. Trimming removed 0 bases at V and 2 bases at J, with 11 bases between. Germline lookup yields CDR1 SGHTA and CDR2 FQGNSA. The CDR3 region has the DNA TGTGCCAGCAGCTTAGCGTTGGCAGGGCCCTACGAGCAGTACTTC. Its protein is CASSLALAGPYEQYF. The whole variable domain, filled in from reference TRBV7-2 and TRBJ2-7, reads GAGVSQSPSNKVTEKGKDVELRCDPISGHTALYWYRQSLGQGLEFLIYFQGNSAPDKSGLPSDRFSAERTGGSVSTLTIQRTQQEDSAVYLCASSLALAGPYEQYFGPGTRLTVT.

Remarks on this clonotype: One base away lies a much larger clone, so this may be a sequencing read error. The rearrangement links TRBV13 to TRBJ2-7, with TRBD2 as a possible D gene (6 bases). Trimming cost V 1 base and J 0 bases, with 7 bases left between them. The germline gives CDR1 PRHDT, CDR2 FYEKMQ (reference sequence). The length of the CDR3 is 14 residues. The CDR3 DNA reads TGTGCCAGCAGCTTAGACGGGAGCTCCTACGAGCAGTACTTC. Its translation: CASSLDGSSYEQYF.

The chain links TRBV20-1 to TRBJ2-7, with 11 nucleotides matching TRBD1. Germline V lookup: CDR1 DFQATT, CDR2 SNEGSKA (reference sequence). There are 15 residues in the CDR3. V shed 1 base and J 3 bases; nucleotides not matched to a gene: 5. The CDR3 spells CSARVPGQGGYEQYF. The CDR3 DNA is TGCAGTGCTAGAGTGCCGGGACAGGGGGGCTACGAGCAGTACTTC.

This clonotype has at least ten counts. The V and J genes are TRBV10-3 and TRBJ1-1; the D is unclear. This CDR3 comprises 15 residues. Germline loops: CDR1 ENHRY, CDR2 SYGVKD. Trimming pared 0 bases from V and 0 bases from J, leaving 8 bases between. DNA of the CDR3: TGTGCCATCAGTGAGTCTAAGGCAGTGAACACTGAAGCTTTCTTT. It is translated as CAISESKAVNTEAFF.

This clonotype was counted many times. V usage is TRBV7-9 and J usage is TRBJ1-6, with D hard to call. Trimming removed 1 base from V and 10 bases from J, with 8 bases in between. CDR3 length: 13 amino acids. From germline, CDR1 is SEHNR and CDR2 FQNEAQ (reference sequence). The CDR3 spells CASSLGGESPLHF. The CDR3 DNA sequence: TGTGCCAGCAGCTTAGGCGGGGAATCACCCCTCCACTTT.

This clonotype appeared a few times. The rearrangement joins TRBV12-3 or TRBV12-4 to TRBJ2-5; D is ambiguous. V dropped 4 bases and J dropped 9 bases, with 9 bases sitting between them. This CDR3 is 11 amino acids long. CDR3 sequence (DNA): TGTGCCAGCAGTTCAGATTGGGCCCAGTACTTC. It codes for CASSSDWAQYF.

The sample holds many counts of this clonotype. The V gene is TRBV7-6, the J gene TRBJ2-7; no reliable D call. Germline V gives CDR1 SGHVS, CDR2 FNYEAQ. V lost 2 bases to trimming and J lost 6 bases, with 20 bases between them. The CDR3 has 16 residues. The CDR3 DNA is TGTGCCAGCAGCTTACTAGGCCCTCCCACCTCCAGCGAGCAGTACTTC. Its protein is CASSLLGPPTSSEQYF.

This sequence joins TRBV7-3 and TRBJ2-3; 15 bases are a match to TRBD2. Germline V CDR1 and CDR2: SGHTA, FQGTGA. Losses at the gene ends were 1 base for V and 2 bases for J; bases not matched to a gene: 10. This CDR3 is built from 20 residues. In nucleotides, the CDR3 is TGTGCCAGCAGCTTAATGGGGACTAGCGGGGGGCCCGGACCCACAGATACGCAGTATTTT. Protein: CASSLMGTSGGPGPTDTQYF.

In this sample, this clonotype turned up a few times. The V gene is TRBV23-1, the J gene TRBJ2-2; D is unclear. TRBV23-1 is reported as an ORF; its role is uncertain. The CDR3 has 14 residues. V dropped 6 bases and J dropped 1 base, with 9 bases sitting between them. In nucleotides, the CDR3 is TGCGCCAGCAGCCGAGATAAGAACACCGGGGAGCTGTTTTTT. Translating it yields CASSRDKNTGELFF.

This clonotype was seen many times. The chain is built from TRBV5-1 and TRBJ2-1; 9 nucleotides agree with TRBD1. This CDR3 is 15 amino acids long. Germline trimming cut 0 bases from V and 10 bases from J; bases unmatched to any gene: 8. Germline lookup yields CDR1 SGHRS and CDR2 YFSETQ. CDR3 DNA: TGCGCCAGCAGCTTGGAGCCCGGGACAGGGTACGAGCAGTTCTTC. The encoded protein is CASSLEPGTGYEQFF.

The rearrangement uses TRBV7-2 and TRBJ2-1; D may be TRBD1 (6 bases). Germline CDR1 SGHTA, CDR2 FQGNSA. The V and J ends lost 4 bases and 7 bases respectively, with 17 bases between them. The CDR3 is 15 residues long. The CDR3 loop reads CASSSVGGTGNEQFF. In DNA, the CDR3 is TGTGCCAGCAGCTCAGTAGGGGGAACTGGTAATGAGCAGTTCTTC.

This chain uses TRBV6-5 with TRBJ2-2, with 9 bases fitting TRBD2. CDR1 and CDR2 from the germline V gene are MNHEY and SVGAGI. The V segment lost 0 bases and the J segment 7 bases; nucleotides outside the gene matches: 3. This CDR3 is built from 15 residues. CDR3 loop: CASSYSLAGLGELFF. CDR3 nucleotides: TGTGCCAGCAGTTACTCCCTAGCGGGGCTCGGGGAGCTGTTTTTT.

This clonotype was recorded at least ten times. The V and J genes are TRBV7-8 and TRBJ1-4; unclear D gene. Per the germline V gene, CDR1 is SGHVS and CDR2 is FQNEAQ. Trimming left V 1 base short and J 1 base short, with 7 bases between. CDR3 size: 15 residues. CDR3 sequence: CASSLVPGTNEKLFF. The CDR3 DNA sequence: TGTGCCAGCAGCTTAGTGCCGGGAACTAATGAAAAACTGTTTTTT.

This clonotype was observed at least ten times. The V call is TRBV27, the J call TRBJ2-3, with a weak D call TRBD1 (5 bases). V lost 5 bases and J 4 bases, leaving 13 bases between the germline ends. The CDR3 consists of 14 residues. CDR1 and CDR2 (germline): MNHEY, SMNVEV (reference sequence). CDR3 in DNA: TGTGCCAGCAGTCCCTACGACAGAGCAGATACGCAGTATTTT. The encoded protein is CASSPYDRADTQYF.

This clonotype was recorded many times. The genes are TRBV12-3 or TRBV12-4 and TRBJ1-3; a possible D gene is TRBD1 (6 bases). The CDR3 sequence is 16 residues long. Trimming shortened V by 5 bases and J by 4 bases, and 18 bases separated the two germline ends. The CDR3 region is CASSPLLGGTGNTIYF. CDR3 coding DNA: TGTGCCAGCAGTCCCCTCCTTGGGGGGACAGGAAACACCATATATTTT.

This clonotype was picked up many times. This chain connects TRBV29-1 to TRBJ1-1; D not certain. V was clipped by 0 bases and J by 3 bases, with 5 bases between them. Germline V CDR1 and CDR2: SQVTM, ANQGSEA. The CDR3 consists of 12 residues. This CDR3 is CSVEDMYTEAFF. In DNA, the CDR3 is TGCAGCGTTGAAGATATGTACACTGAAGCTTTCTTT.

This clonotype came up many times. The genes are TRBV27 and TRBJ1-2, with TRBD1 matching 10 bases. The CDR3 runs 16 residues. V trimming: 5 bases; J trimming: 3 bases; junction bases outside the gene matches: 9. The V gene's germline CDR1 is MNHEY and CDR2 SMNVEV (reference sequence). CDR3 in amino acids: CASSPIPGQGYYGYTF. Here the CDR3 DNA reads TGTGCCAGCAGTCCGATCCCGGGACAGGGGTACTATGGCTACACCTTC.

This clonotype was seen ten or more times. The chain links TRBV29-1 to TRBJ2-1, with D perhaps TRBD2 (5 bases). V lost 5 bases and J lost 7, with 9 bases in between. Germline V CDR1 and CDR2: SQVTM, ANQGSEA. The CDR3 contains 11 residues. In DNA form, the CDR3 reads TGCAGCGTTCTAGAGGGAAATGAGCAGTTCTTC. This encodes CSVLEGNEQFF.